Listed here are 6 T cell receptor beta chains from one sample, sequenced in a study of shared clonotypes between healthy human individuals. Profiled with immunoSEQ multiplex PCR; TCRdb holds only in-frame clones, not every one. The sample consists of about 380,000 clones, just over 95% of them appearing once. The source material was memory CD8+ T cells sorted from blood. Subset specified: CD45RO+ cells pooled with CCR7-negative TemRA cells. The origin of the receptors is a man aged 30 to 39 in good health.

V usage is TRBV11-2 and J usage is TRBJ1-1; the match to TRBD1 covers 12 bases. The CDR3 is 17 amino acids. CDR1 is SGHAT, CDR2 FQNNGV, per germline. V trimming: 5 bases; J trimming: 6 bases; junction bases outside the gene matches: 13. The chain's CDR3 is CASSRDRGLAWIAEAFF. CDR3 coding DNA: TGTGCCAGCAGCCGGGACAGGGGGCTGGCCTGGATCGCTGAAGCTTTCTTT.

This chain's CDR3 is CATSRAPPGQPYGYTF. CDR3 in DNA: TGTGCCACCAGCAGAGCACCCCCGGGACAGCCCTATGGCTACACCTTC. The chain recombines TRBV15 with TRBJ1-2, with TRBD1 identical over 7 bases. The CDR3 loop spans 16 amino acids. J lost 4 bases, V lost 1 base, and 9 bases had no gene match. Germline lookup yields CDR1 LNHNV and CDR2 YYDKDF (reference sequence).

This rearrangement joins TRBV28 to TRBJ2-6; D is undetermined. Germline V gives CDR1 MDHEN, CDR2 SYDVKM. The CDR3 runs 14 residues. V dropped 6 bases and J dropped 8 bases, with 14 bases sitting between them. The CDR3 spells CASRPPPETNVLTF. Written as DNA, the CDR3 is TGTGCCAGCAGACCACCCCCCGAGACCAACGTCCTGACTTTC. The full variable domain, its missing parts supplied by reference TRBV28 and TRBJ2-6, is DVKVTQSSRYLVKRTGEKVFLECVQDMDHENMFWYRQDPGLGLRLIYFSYDVKMKEKGDIPEGYSVSREKKERFSLILESASTNQTSMYLCASRPPPETNVLTFGAGSRLTVL.

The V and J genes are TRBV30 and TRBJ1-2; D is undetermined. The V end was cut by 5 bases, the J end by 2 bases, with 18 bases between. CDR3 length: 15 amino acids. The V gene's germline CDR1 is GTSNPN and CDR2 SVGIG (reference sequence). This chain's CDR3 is CAWVTKGSGNYGYTF. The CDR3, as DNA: TGTGCCTGGGTTACAAAGGGATCGGGGAACTATGGCTACACCTTC.

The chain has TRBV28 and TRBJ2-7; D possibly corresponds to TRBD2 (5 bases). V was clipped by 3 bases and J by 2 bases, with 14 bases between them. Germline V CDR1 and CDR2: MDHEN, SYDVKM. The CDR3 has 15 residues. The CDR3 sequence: CASSLEARGAYEQYF. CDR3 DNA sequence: TGTGCCAGCAGTTTGGAGGCCCGGGGTGCCTACGAGCAGTACTTC. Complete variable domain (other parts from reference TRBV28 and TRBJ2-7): DVKVTQSSRYLVKRTGEKVFLECVQDMDHENMFWYRQDPGLGLRLIYFSYDVKMKEKGDIPEGYSVSREKKERFSLILESASTNQTSMYLCASSLEARGAYEQYFGPGTRLTVT.

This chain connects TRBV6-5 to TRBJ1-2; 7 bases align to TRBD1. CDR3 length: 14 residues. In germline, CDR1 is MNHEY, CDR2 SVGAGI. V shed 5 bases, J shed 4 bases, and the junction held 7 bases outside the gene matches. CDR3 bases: TGTGCCAGCAGTCAAACAGGGGTGGGCTATGGCTACACCTTC. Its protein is CASSQTGVGYGYTF.